These T cell receptor beta chains were read from a single sample in a study of T-cell reconstitution after alpha-beta-depleted transplantation in children. From the PCR reads, TCRdb called clonotypes with MiXCR, one entry per CDR3 protein. The table includes fewer than 700,000 distinct CDR3 sequences, approximately 13% detected once. The material sequenced was PBMCs, mostly from graft donor cells, taken 360 days after TCRalphabeta/CD19-depleted stem cell transplant. The receptors here all came from a male patient younger than 18 who had a stem cell transplant for acute myeloid leukemia, so the T cells may come from the graft donor. CDR3s include the opening cysteine and the closing phenylalanine or tryptophan. A D gene is named only where the DNA matches it firmly. Clone size is given for some rows only: seen once, a few or many times, or a class if the clone is expanded.

V gene: TRBV24-1
clone size: few
D gene: -
CDR3 length: 14
J gene: TRBJ2-3
CDR3 DNA: TGTGCCACCAGTGATTTGTTCTTCACAGATACGCAGTATTTT
CDR3 protein: CATSDLFFTDTQYF

V gene: TRBV29-1
clone size: -
D gene: -
CDR3 length: 14
J gene: TRBJ2-1
CDR3 DNA: TGCAGCGTTGAAGATCTCGGGGGGCCCAATGAGCAGTTCTTC
CDR3 protein: CSVEDLGGPNEQFF

V gene: TRBV20-1
clone size: -
D gene: TRBD2
CDR3 length: 13
J gene: TRBJ2-7
CDR3 DNA: TGCAGTGCTAGACCTAGCGGGGTGGTTCAGCAGTACTTC
CDR3 protein: CSARPSGVVQQYF

V gene: TRBV12-3/TRBV12-4
clone size: many
D gene: TRBD2
CDR3 length: 16
J gene: TRBJ2-7
CDR3 DNA: TGTGCCAGCAGTTTGGGGGGACTAGCGAGCTCCTACGAGCAGTACTTC
CDR3 protein: CASSLGGLASSYEQYF

V gene: TRBV12-3/TRBV12-4
clone size: many
D gene: TRBD1
CDR3 length: 15
J gene: TRBJ2-1
CDR3 DNA: TGTGCCAGCAGAAAGACCGGACAGGGATACAATGAGCAGTTCTTC
CDR3 protein: CASRKTGQGYNEQFF

V gene: TRBV7-8
clone size: -
D gene: -
CDR3 length: 17
J gene: TRBJ2-6
CDR3 DNA: TGTGCCAGCACCACAGGAAGGAAGGGGCCTGGGGCCAACGTCCTGACTTTC
CDR3 protein: CASTTGRKGPGANVLTF

V gene: TRBV29-1
clone size: -
D gene: -
CDR3 length: 13
J gene: TRBJ1-5
CDR3 DNA: TGCAGCGTCAGGGCCGGAGGCAATCAGCCCCAGCATTTT
CDR3 protein: CSVRAGGNQPQHF

V gene: TRBV4-3
clone size: many
D gene: -
CDR3 length: 17
J gene: TRBJ2-1
CDR3 DNA: TGCGCCAGCCCCGGGGCCATAGCAGGGCCCAACAACAATGAGCAGTTCTTC
CDR3 protein: CASPGAIAGPNNNEQFF

V gene: TRBV7-9
clone size: many
D gene: TRBD2
CDR3 length: 17
J gene: TRBJ2-3
CDR3 DNA: TGTGCCAGCAGCCCATCGGGACTAGCGGGGGGCACAGATACGCAGTATTTT
CDR3 protein: CASSPSGLAGGTDTQYF

V gene: TRBV7-3
clone size: few
D gene: -
CDR3 length: 14
J gene: TRBJ1-5
CDR3 DNA: TGTGCCAGCAGTCGCGGGGGGATGGGCCAGCCCCAGCATTTT
CDR3 protein: CASSRGGMGQPQHF

V gene: TRBV2
clone size: few
D gene: TRBD2
CDR3 length: 16
J gene: TRBJ2-3
CDR3 DNA: TGTGCCAGCCGGGGCGGGACTAGCGGGGACACAGATACGCAGTATTTT
CDR3 protein: CASRGGTSGDTDTQYF

V gene: TRBV20-1
clone size: many
D gene: TRBD1
CDR3 length: 13
J gene: TRBJ2-7
CDR3 DNA: TGCAGTGCTATTGGGGGACAGTCCTACGAGCAGTACTTC
CDR3 protein: CSAIGGQSYEQYF

V gene: TRBV19
clone size: -
D gene: -
CDR3 length: 18
J gene: TRBJ2-4
CDR3 DNA: TGTGCCAGTAGTATTATATCCGGGGACTTATTAGCCAAAAACATTCAGTACTTC
CDR3 protein: CASSIISGDLLAKNIQYF

V gene: TRBV20-1
clone size: -
D gene: -
CDR3 length: 14
J gene: TRBJ1-3
CDR3 DNA: TGCAGTGCTATAGGTTACATCTCTGGAAACACCATATATTTT
CDR3 protein: CSAIGYISGNTIYF

V gene: TRBV27
clone size: -
D gene: -
CDR3 length: 17
J gene: TRBJ1-5
CDR3 DNA: TGTGCCAGCAGTCGGCGAGGACTGCTCAATAGCAATCAGCCCCAGCATTTT
CDR3 protein: CASSRRGLLNSNQPQHF

V gene: TRBV11-2
clone size: few
D gene: -
CDR3 length: 16
J gene: TRBJ2-3
CDR3 DNA: TGTGCCAGCAGCTCAAGCATGGGCCGAAGCACAGATACGCAGTATTTT
CDR3 protein: CASSSSMGRSTDTQYF

V gene: TRBV7-8
clone size: -
D gene: -
CDR3 length: 14
J gene: TRBJ2-1
CDR3 DNA: TGTGCCAGCAGTATGCCGACCGTAATCCATGAGCAGTTCTTC
CDR3 protein: CASSMPTVIHEQFF

V gene: TRBV7-3
clone size: -
D gene: TRBD2
CDR3 length: 14
J gene: TRBJ2-1
CDR3 DNA: TGTGCCAGCAGCTTAAGCGGGAGTGGAAATGAGCAGTTCTTC
CDR3 protein: CASSLSGSGNEQFF

V gene: TRBV7-2
clone size: -
D gene: TRBD2
CDR3 length: 14
J gene: TRBJ2-3
CDR3 DNA: TGTGCCAGCAGCTTTCGCGGGAGGGTCGATACGCAGTATTTT
CDR3 protein: CASSFRGRVDTQYF

V gene: TRBV20-1
clone size: -
D gene: -
CDR3 length: 13
J gene: TRBJ2-7
CDR3 DNA: TGCAGTGCTCGGGACCAGGGTTCCTACGAGCAGTACTTC
CDR3 protein: CSARDQGSYEQYF

V gene: TRBV29-1
clone size: -
D gene: -
CDR3 length: 12
J gene: TRBJ1-2
CDR3 DNA: TGCAGCGTTGAGACGGCCCCCTATGGCTACACCTTC
CDR3 protein: CSVETAPYGYTF

V gene: TRBV3-1
clone size: many
D gene: -
CDR3 length: 12
J gene: TRBJ1-2
CDR3 DNA: TGTGCCAGCAGCCAAGGCCCCCATGGCTACACCTTC
CDR3 protein: CASSQGPHGYTF

V gene: TRBV11-2
clone size: few
D gene: -
CDR3 length: 14
J gene: TRBJ1-1
CDR3 DNA: TGTGCCAGCAGCTTAGTGAGGGCGAACACTGAAGCTTTCTTT
CDR3 protein: CASSLVRANTEAFF

V gene: TRBV28
clone size: -
D gene: TRBD2
CDR3 length: 15
J gene: TRBJ2-2
CDR3 DNA: TGTGCCAGCCTTACCGGGACTATTTTCACCGGGGAGCTGTTTTTT
CDR3 protein: CASLTGTIFTGELFF

V gene: TRBV24-1
clone size: many
D gene: -
CDR3 length: 11
J gene: TRBJ2-1
CDR3 DNA: TGTGCCACCAGGAGGGGGGGTGAGCAGTTCTTC
CDR3 protein: CATRRGGEQFF

V gene: TRBV3-1
clone size: -
D gene: TRBD2
CDR3 length: 16
J gene: TRBJ2-1
CDR3 DNA: TGTGCCAGCAGCCCATCTAGCGGGAGACTTAACAATGAGCAGTTCTTC
CDR3 protein: CASSPSSGRLNNEQFF

V gene: TRBV13
clone size: many
D gene: TRBD2
CDR3 length: 18
J gene: TRBJ2-7
CDR3 DNA: TGTGCCAGCAGCTTAGTGATTACGGGACTAGCGGGAGGCTACGAGCAGTACTTC
CDR3 protein: CASSLVITGLAGGYEQYF

V gene: TRBV5-5
clone size: -
D gene: -
CDR3 length: 16
J gene: TRBJ1-1
CDR3 DNA: TGTGCCAGCAGCTTGGGGACCCAGGGAAGGAACACTGAAGCTTTCTTT
CDR3 protein: CASSLGTQGRNTEAFF

V gene: TRBV2
clone size: few
D gene: TRBD2
CDR3 length: 16
J gene: TRBJ2-7
CDR3 DNA: TGTGCCACCGAACTAAGAAGCGGGAGGTTCCATTTGGAGCAGTACTTC
CDR3 protein: CATELRSGRFHLEQYF

V gene: TRBV5-1
clone size: few
D gene: TRBD1
CDR3 length: 15
J gene: TRBJ2-1
CDR3 DNA: TGCGCCAGCAGCTCCCTAGGACAGGTAAACAATGAGCAGTTCTTC
CDR3 protein: CASSSLGQVNNEQFF

V gene: TRBV20-1
clone size: few
D gene: -
CDR3 length: 13
J gene: TRBJ2-5
CDR3 DNA: TGCAGTGCTACGGACAGCCCCCAAGAGACCCAGTACTTC
CDR3 protein: CSATDSPQETQYF

V gene: TRBV7-2
clone size: few
D gene: -
CDR3 length: 13
J gene: TRBJ2-7
CDR3 DNA: TGTGCCAGCAGCTTAGTTCGAAGGGACGAGCAGTACTTC
CDR3 protein: CASSLVRRDEQYF

V gene: TRBV20-1
clone size: few
D gene: TRBD2
CDR3 length: 18
J gene: TRBJ2-1
CDR3 DNA: TGCAGTGCTAGAGTCCCCAGCGGGAGGGCCATAGCCTACAATGAGCAGTTCTTC
CDR3 protein: CSARVPSGRAIAYNEQFF

V gene: TRBV25-1
clone size: few
D gene: TRBD1
CDR3 length: 14
J gene: TRBJ2-1
CDR3 DNA: TGTGCCAGCAGAGGGGGCTGGTCCTACAATGAGCAGTTCTTC
CDR3 protein: CASRGGWSYNEQFF

V gene: TRBV19
clone size: few
D gene: TRBD2
CDR3 length: 14
J gene: TRBJ2-1
CDR3 DNA: TGTGCCAGTAGTATTCGGCGGGAGCCGAATGAGCAGTTCTTC
CDR3 protein: CASSIRREPNEQFF

V gene: TRBV27
clone size: many
D gene: -
CDR3 length: 15
J gene: TRBJ2-7
CDR3 DNA: TGTGCCAGCAGTCACCCACGGAAGTCAACCTACGAGCAGTACTTC
CDR3 protein: CASSHPRKSTYEQYF

V gene: TRBV10-3
clone size: few
D gene: -
CDR3 length: 13
J gene: TRBJ2-7
CDR3 DNA: TGTGCCACCATCGATAGGGGGACCTACGAGCAGTACTTC
CDR3 protein: CATIDRGTYEQYF

V gene: TRBV4-3
clone size: once
D gene: -
CDR3 length: 13
J gene: TRBJ2-5
CDR3 DNA: TGCGCCAGCAGCCGGGGGGTCTGGGAGACCCAGTACTTC
CDR3 protein: CASSRGVWETQYF

V gene: TRBV5-1
clone size: few
D gene: -
CDR3 length: 14
J gene: TRBJ2-3
CDR3 DNA: TGCGCCAGCAGCTATATACAACGCACAGATACGCAGTATTTT
CDR3 protein: CASSYIQRTDTQYF

V gene: TRBV4-1
clone size: few
D gene: TRBD2
CDR3 length: 18
J gene: TRBJ2-1
CDR3 DNA: TGCGCCAGCAGCCAAACGCTCCTGGGACTAGCGAAGCGGAATGAGCAGTTCTTC
CDR3 protein: CASSQTLLGLAKRNEQFF

V gene: TRBV7-9
clone size: few
D gene: TRBD1
CDR3 length: 15
J gene: TRBJ2-2
CDR3 DNA: TGTGCCAGCAGCTTACAACAGGGGGAGACCGGGGAGCTGTTTTTT
CDR3 protein: CASSLQQGETGELFF